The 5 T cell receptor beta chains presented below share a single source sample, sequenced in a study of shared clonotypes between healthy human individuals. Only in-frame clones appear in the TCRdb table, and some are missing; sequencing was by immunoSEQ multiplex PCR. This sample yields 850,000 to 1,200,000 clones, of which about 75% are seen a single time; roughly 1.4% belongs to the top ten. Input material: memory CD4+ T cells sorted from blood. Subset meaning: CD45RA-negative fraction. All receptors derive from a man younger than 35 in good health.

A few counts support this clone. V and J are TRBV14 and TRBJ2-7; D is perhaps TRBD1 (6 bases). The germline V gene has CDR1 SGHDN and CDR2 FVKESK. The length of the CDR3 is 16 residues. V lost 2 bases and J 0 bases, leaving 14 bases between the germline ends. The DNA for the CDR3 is TGTGCCAGCAGCCAAAACAGGGTGGGTTCCTCCTACGAGCAGTACTTC. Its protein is CASSQNRVGSSYEQYF.

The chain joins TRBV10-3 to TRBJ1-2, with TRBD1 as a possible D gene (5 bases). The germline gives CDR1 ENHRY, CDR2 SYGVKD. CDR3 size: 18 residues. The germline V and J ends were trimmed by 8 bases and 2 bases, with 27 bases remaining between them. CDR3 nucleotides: TGTGCCATCGGATTAAGTCGAGGGGCGAAGAGCTCCAACTATGGCTACACCTTC. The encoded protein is CAIGLSRGAKSSNYGYTF.

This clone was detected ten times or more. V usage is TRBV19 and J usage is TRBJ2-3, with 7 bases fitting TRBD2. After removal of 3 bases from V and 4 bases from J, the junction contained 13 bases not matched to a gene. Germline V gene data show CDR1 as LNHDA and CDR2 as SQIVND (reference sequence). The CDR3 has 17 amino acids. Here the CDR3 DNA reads TGTGCCAGTAGTATCTTTCCGGGCGGGAGAAACGCAGATACGCAGTATTTT. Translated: CASSIFPGGRNADTQYF.

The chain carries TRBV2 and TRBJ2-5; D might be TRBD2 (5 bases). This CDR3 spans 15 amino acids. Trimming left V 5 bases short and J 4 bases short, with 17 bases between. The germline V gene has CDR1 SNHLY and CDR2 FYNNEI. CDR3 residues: CASSRGTQARETQYF. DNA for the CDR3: TGTGCCAGCAGTCGGGGTACGCAAGCCCGAGAGACCCAGTACTTC.

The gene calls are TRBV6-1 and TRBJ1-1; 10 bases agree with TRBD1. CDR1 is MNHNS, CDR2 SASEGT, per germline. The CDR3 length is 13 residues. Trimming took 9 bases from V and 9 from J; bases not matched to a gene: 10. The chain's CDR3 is CASLVGQGRKAFF. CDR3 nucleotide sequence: TGTGCCAGTCTAGTGGGACAGGGGAGGAAAGCTTTCTTT.